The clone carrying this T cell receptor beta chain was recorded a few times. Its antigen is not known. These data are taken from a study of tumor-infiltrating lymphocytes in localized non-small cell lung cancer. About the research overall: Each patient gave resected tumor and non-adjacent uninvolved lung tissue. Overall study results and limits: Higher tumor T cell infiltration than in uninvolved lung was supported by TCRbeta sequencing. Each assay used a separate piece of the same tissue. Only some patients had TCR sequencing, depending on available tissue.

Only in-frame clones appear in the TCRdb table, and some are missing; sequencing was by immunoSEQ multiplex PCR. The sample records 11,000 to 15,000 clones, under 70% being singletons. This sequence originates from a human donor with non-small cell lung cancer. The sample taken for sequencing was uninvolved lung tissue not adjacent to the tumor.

The DNA for the CDR3 is TGTGCCATCAGAGGCAGGGACTATGGCTACACCTTC. It codes for CAIRGRDYGYTF. The chain uses TRBV10-3 and TRBJ1-2; possible D gene TRBD1, 5 bases. V lost 6 bases, J lost 3 bases, and 8 bases lay in between. CDR3 length: 12 amino acids. Germline CDR1 ENHRY, CDR2 SYGVKD.